These T cell receptor beta chains were read from a single sample in a study of T cell responses to AZD1222 COVID-19 vaccine. Generated by immunoSEQ multiplex PCR, the TCRdb table keeps only in-frame clones and is missing some. The table includes over 100,000 clones, 86% detected once. Sample: peripheral blood, taken on day 0 of AZD1222 vaccination. The receptors shown here come from an adult in good health. Both conserved end residues are part of each CDR3. The D gene is left open where the match is weak. The size of a clone is reported for some rows only, either as once, few or many, or as a class for expanded clones.

v_gene: TRBV7-8; d_gene: TRBD2; abundance: NA; j_gene: TRBJ2-1; CDR3nt: TGTGCCAGCAGTTCAATGCTAGCGGGGGGCCGCTCCTACAATGAGCAGTTCTTC; CDR3aa: CASSSMLAGGRSYNEQFF
v_gene: TRBV27; d_gene: NA; abundance: NA; j_gene: TRBJ1-1; CDR3nt: TGTGCCAGCAGTTCCCCACGCAGGGACGGAGCTTTCTTT; CDR3aa: CASSSPRRDGAFF
v_gene: TRBV2; d_gene: NA; abundance: NA; j_gene: TRBJ1-4; CDR3nt: TGTGCCAGCAGTGAAGGGACCGCAACTAATGAAAAACTGTTTTTT; CDR3aa: CASSEGTATNEKLFF
v_gene: TRBV5-8; d_gene: NA; abundance: NA; j_gene: TRBJ1-2; CDR3nt: TGTGCCAGCAGCTTGGAGGGGGTCGATGGCTACACCTTC; CDR3aa: CASSLEGVDGYTF
v_gene: TRBV27; d_gene: TRBD2; abundance: NA; j_gene: TRBJ2-5; CDR3nt: TGTGCCAGCAGTTTCCCTTTAGAACTAGCGGCCCAAGAGACCCAGTACTTC; CDR3aa: CASSFPLELAAQETQYF
v_gene: TRBV7-9; d_gene: NA; abundance: once; j_gene: TRBJ1-4; CDR3nt: TGTGCCAGCAGCCCCCCCTTAAGGTTTTCAACTAATGAAAAACTGTTTTTT; CDR3aa: CASSPPLRFSTNEKLFF
v_gene: TRBV5-4; d_gene: NA; abundance: NA; j_gene: TRBJ2-7; CDR3nt: TGTGCCAGCAGCAACAGGGAGGCGGACGAGCAGTACTTC; CDR3aa: CASSNREADEQYF
v_gene: TRBV19; d_gene: TRBD1; abundance: NA; j_gene: TRBJ1-1; CDR3nt: TGTGCCAGTAGTTACCTGGACAGGGAGGCTGAAGCTTTCTTT; CDR3aa: CASSYLDREAEAFF
v_gene: TRBV6-1; d_gene: NA; abundance: NA; j_gene: TRBJ2-2; CDR3nt: TGTGCCAGCATTCGGGGGCCCGACACCGGGGAGCTGTTTTTT; CDR3aa: CASIRGPDTGELFF
v_gene: TRBV2; d_gene: NA; abundance: NA; j_gene: TRBJ2-1; CDR3nt: TGTGCCAGCACGTCCGGACTATTAGAGTTCTTC; CDR3aa: CASTSGLLEFF
v_gene: TRBV9; d_gene: NA; abundance: NA; j_gene: TRBJ1-4; CDR3nt: TGTGCCAGCAGCGCCGGGGGGGATGAAAAACTGTTTTTT; CDR3aa: CASSAGGDEKLFF
v_gene: TRBV7-4; d_gene: NA; abundance: NA; j_gene: TRBJ1-1; CDR3nt: TGTGCCAGCAGCCCCCGCGCAGGGGCGGCTGAAGCTTTCTTT; CDR3aa: CASSPRAGAAEAFF
v_gene: TRBV30; d_gene: NA; abundance: NA; j_gene: TRBJ2-1; CDR3nt: TGTGCCTGGAGTGTTGGCGGGCCGGAGCAGTTCTTC; CDR3aa: CAWSVGGPEQFF
v_gene: TRBV3-1/TRBV3-2; d_gene: TRBD2; abundance: NA; j_gene: TRBJ2-3; CDR3nt: TGTGCCAGCAGCCGTTCGATTAGCGGGGGGGCCGCAGATACGCAGTATTTT; CDR3aa: CASSRSISGGAADTQYF
v_gene: TRBV6-5; d_gene: TRBD1; abundance: NA; j_gene: TRBJ2-1; CDR3nt: TGTGCCAGCAGCCTCGACAGGGGGCGTCATGAGCAGTTCTTC; CDR3aa: CASSLDRGRHEQFF
v_gene: TRBV5-4; d_gene: TRBD2; abundance: NA; j_gene: TRBJ2-7; CDR3nt: TGTGCCAGCAGCTTGAGGGCGGGGGGAGCCTACGAGCAGTACTTC; CDR3aa: CASSLRAGGAYEQYF
v_gene: TRBV10-3; d_gene: NA; abundance: NA; j_gene: TRBJ1-6; CDR3nt: TGTGCCATCAGTGAGTCGGTGCAGGACTCTAATTCACCCCTCCACTTT; CDR3aa: CAISESVQDSNSPLHF
v_gene: TRBV6-5; d_gene: NA; abundance: once; j_gene: TRBJ1-1; CDR3nt: TGTGCCAGCAGTCTGCCCGGGAAGAACACTGAAGCTTTCTTT; CDR3aa: CASSLPGKNTEAFF
v_gene: TRBV4-2; d_gene: NA; abundance: NA; j_gene: TRBJ2-3; CDR3nt: TGTGCCAGCAGCCTCCCGTCTATGGATACGCAGTATTTT; CDR3aa: CASSLPSMDTQYF
v_gene: TRBV12-3/TRBV12-4; d_gene: TRBD1; abundance: once; j_gene: TRBJ1-3; CDR3nt: TGTGCCAGCAGTACAGGGGTTTTAAACACCATATATTTT; CDR3aa: CASSTGVLNTIYF
v_gene: TRBV3-1/TRBV3-2; d_gene: NA; abundance: NA; j_gene: TRBJ1-6; CDR3nt: TGTGCCAGCAGCCAGCGGACCGGGACATTTAATTCACCCCTCCACTTT; CDR3aa: CASSQRTGTFNSPLHF
v_gene: TRBV5-5; d_gene: NA; abundance: NA; j_gene: TRBJ1-5; CDR3nt: TGTGCCAGCAGCCTTCTTGAAAGGGTCAATCAGCCCCAGCATTTT; CDR3aa: CASSLLERVNQPQHF
v_gene: TRBV24-1; d_gene: NA; abundance: NA; j_gene: TRBJ2-1; CDR3nt: TGTGCCACCAGTGACGCGATCTTCAACAATGAGCAGTTCTTC; CDR3aa: CATSDAIFNNEQFF
v_gene: TRBV7-3; d_gene: NA; abundance: NA; j_gene: TRBJ1-2; CDR3nt: TGTGCCAGCAGCTTATTAGTAGTGACAGACTATGGCTACACCTTC; CDR3aa: CASSLLVVTDYGYTF
v_gene: TRBV5-5; d_gene: NA; abundance: once; j_gene: TRBJ1-1; CDR3nt: TGTGCCAGCAGCTTGTCTTCAATAGACACTGAAGCTTTCTTT; CDR3aa: CASSLSSIDTEAFF
v_gene: TRBV12-3/TRBV12-4; d_gene: NA; abundance: NA; j_gene: TRBJ1-2; CDR3nt: TGTGCCAGCAGCCTAAACGGACGAGGCGGCTACACCTTC; CDR3aa: CASSLNGRGGYTF
v_gene: TRBV19; d_gene: NA; abundance: NA; j_gene: TRBJ2-7; CDR3nt: TGTGCCAGTAGTAGGGGAGACACCGTCTCCTACGAGCAGTACTTC; CDR3aa: CASSRGDTVSYEQYF
v_gene: TRBV5-1; d_gene: NA; abundance: NA; j_gene: TRBJ1-4; CDR3nt: TGCGCCAGCAGTTTAGCCGGGGCTAATGAAAAACTGTTTTTT; CDR3aa: CASSLAGANEKLFF
v_gene: TRBV6-5; d_gene: NA; abundance: NA; j_gene: TRBJ1-6; CDR3nt: TGTGCCAGCAGTTCGGGGGAGAGCTCCTATAATTCACCCCTCCACTTT; CDR3aa: CASSSGESSYNSPLHF
v_gene: TRBV24-1; d_gene: TRBD2; abundance: NA; j_gene: TRBJ2-5; CDR3nt: TGTGCCACCAGTGTAACGGGAGGGGGGCCCCAAGAGACCCAGTACTTC; CDR3aa: CATSVTGGGPQETQYF
v_gene: TRBV29-1; d_gene: TRBD1; abundance: NA; j_gene: TRBJ2-1; CDR3nt: TGCAGCGTTGATCTGGACAGGGGGTACAATGAGCAGTTCTTC; CDR3aa: CSVDLDRGYNEQFF